This TCR beta chain is drawn from a study of blood T cell repertoires in COVID-19. The overall study: Spain, Italy and the United States supplied samples that represented acute and convalescent COVID-19. PBMCs, B-cell-depleted T cells, or T cells provided the cDNA or gDNA that made up the material.

As handled by the study authors: How many nucleated cells were present was estimated from reference gene primer amplification. The data were produced by immunoSEQ multiplex PCR, yet TCRdb's version contains in-frame clones alone and is incomplete. V and J calls and clone size are as listed in that table; D and trimming were resolved from the DNA. The sample records fewer than 95,000 clones, about 91% being singletons. Trimming at V came to 5 bases and at J to 2 bases, leaving 7 bases not matched to a gene. The length of the CDR3 is 15 residues. The germline CDR1 and CDR2 sequences are LGHDT and YNNKEL (reference sequence).

This receptor was obtained from a man aged 55 to 70 with acute or convalescent COVID-19. The chain couples TRBV3-1 (or the pseudogene TRBV3-2) to TRBJ2-3; 7 positions agree with TRBD1. Sequenced: peripheral blood. This chain's CDR3 is CASSERGPSTDTQYF. CDR3 DNA sequence: TGTGCCAGCAGCGAGAGGGGGCCTTCCACAGATACGCAGTATTTT.